The rows below give T cell receptor beta chains drawn from one sample of a study of PD-1 blockade in classical Hodgkin lymphoma. Profiled with immunoSEQ multiplex PCR; TCRdb holds only in-frame clones, not every one. Altogether roughly 40,000 clones are present, about 87% being singletons, with the ten largest covering approximately 9.1%. Sample: peripheral blood mononuclear cells (PBMCs), taken at baseline. Source of these receptors: a human donor with classical Hodgkin lymphoma. Both conserved end residues are part of each CDR3. A D gene is named only where the DNA matches it firmly. For some rows the clone size is stated as once, few or many, or as a class when expanded; others skip it.

size: -
V: TRBV7-9
D: -
J: TRBJ1-1
CDR3: CASSLGLGGLGTEAFF
DNA: TGTGCCAGCAGCTTAGGATTGGGGGGGTTAGGCACTGAAGCTTTCTTT

size: -
V: TRBV28
D: -
J: TRBJ2-7
CDR3: CASSLKYEQYF
DNA: TGTGCCAGCAGCCTCAAATACGAGCAGTACTTC

size: once
V: TRBV29-1
D: TRBD2
J: TRBJ2-3
CDR3: CSVRGLAVTDTQYF
DNA: TGCAGCGTCCGGGGACTAGCGGTCACAGATACGCAGTATTTT

size: -
V: TRBV25-1
D: -
J: TRBJ1-1
CDR3: CASSESDGSSMGEAFF
DNA: TGTGCCAGCAGTGAATCCGACGGGAGCTCGATGGGTGAAGCTTTCTTT

size: -
V: TRBV20-1
D: -
J: TRBJ2-3
CDR3: CSASTSGTQYF
DNA: TGCAGTGCTTCGACTTCGGGTACGCAGTATTTT

size: -
V: TRBV19
D: -
J: TRBJ1-6
CDR3: CASSKQGPPNSPLHF
DNA: TGTGCCAGTTCTAAGCAGGGGCCGCCTAATTCACCCCTCCACTTT

size: -
V: TRBV7-3
D: -
J: TRBJ2-1
CDR3: CASSLSLAPYNEQFF
DNA: TGTGCCAGCAGCTTAAGTCTAGCGCCCTACAATGAGCAGTTCTTC

size: -
V: TRBV19
D: -
J: TRBJ2-5
CDR3: CASSIGIAARETQYF
DNA: TGTGCCAGTAGTATAGGGATAGCGGCCAGGGAGACCCAGTACTTC

size: -
V: TRBV5-1
D: -
J: TRBJ1-1
CDR3: CASSLDLSGTEAFF
DNA: TGCGCCAGCAGCTTGGACTTATCGGGGACTGAAGCTTTCTTT

size: -
V: TRBV2
D: TRBD1
J: TRBJ2-7
CDR3: CASRTGGFYEQYF
DNA: TGTGCCAGCAGGACAGGGGGCTTCTACGAGCAGTACTTC

size: -
V: TRBV10-3
D: TRBD1
J: TRBJ2-5
CDR3: CAISESGTGFEETQYF
DNA: TGTGCCATCAGTGAGTCCGGGACAGGTTTTGAGGAGACCCAGTACTTC

size: -
V: TRBV2
D: TRBD2
J: TRBJ2-1
CDR3: CASRTRGGYNEQFF
DNA: TGTGCCAGCAGAACCCGGGGAGGGTACAATGAGCAGTTCTTC

size: -
V: TRBV28
D: TRBD1
J: TRBJ1-1
CDR3: CASEGQVVTEAFF
DNA: TGTGCCAGCGAGGGACAGGTGGTTACTGAAGCTTTCTTT

size: -
V: TRBV4-2
D: TRBD2
J: TRBJ2-2
CDR3: CASSPTTSPGELFF
DNA: TGTGCCAGCAGCCCGACGACTAGCCCCGGGGAGCTGTTTTTT

size: -
V: TRBV6-4
D: TRBD2
J: TRBJ2-3
CDR3: CASSEAGTTTDTQYF
DNA: TGTGCCAGCAGTGAAGCAGGGACTACCACAGATACGCAGTATTTT

size: -
V: TRBV2
D: -
J: TRBJ2-3
CDR3: CASSGLIIGDTQYF
DNA: TGTGCCAGCTCGGGACTGATTATTGGCGATACGCAGTATTTT

size: -
V: TRBV7-9
D: -
J: TRBJ1-4
CDR3: CASSYQGLNEKLFF
DNA: TGTGCCAGCAGTTACCAAGGCCTTAATGAAAAACTGTTTTTT

size: -
V: TRBV7-9
D: TRBD1
J: TRBJ2-1
CDR3: CASSNTGDGRNEQFF
DNA: TGTGCCAGCAGCAACACAGGGGATGGAAGGAATGAGCAGTTCTTC

size: -
V: TRBV5-8
D: TRBD1
J: TRBJ1-1
CDR3: CASSGLDRMDTEAFF
DNA: TGTGCCAGCAGCGGCCTGGACAGGATGGACACTGAAGCTTTCTTT

size: -
V: TRBV19
D: -
J: TRBJ1-5
CDR3: CASSSGRSPGGNQPQHF
DNA: TGTGCCAGTAGTAGCGGACGGTCGCCGGGCGGCAATCAGCCCCAGCATTTT

size: -
V: TRBV6-6
D: TRBD1
J: TRBJ1-2
CDR3: CASSIQGAGGYTF
DNA: TGTGCCAGCAGTATACAGGGGGCAGGTGGCTACACCTTC

size: -
V: TRBV5-1
D: -
J: TRBJ2-1
CDR3: CASSLEGSSYNEQFF
DNA: TGCGCCAGCAGCTTGGAGGGGAGCTCCTACAATGAGCAGTTCTTC

size: -
V: TRBV2
D: -
J: TRBJ2-5
CDR3: CASSEEGVTQYF
DNA: TGTGCCAGCAGTGAAGAAGGGGTGACCCAGTACTTC

size: -
V: TRBV28
D: -
J: TRBJ2-2
CDR3: CASSPAGTWGGELFF
DNA: TGTGCCAGCAGTCCCGCCGGAACATGGGGCGGGGAGCTGTTTTTT

size: -
V: TRBV6-6
D: -
J: TRBJ1-6
CDR3: CASSYSGRQVRSPLHF
DNA: TGTGCCAGCAGTTACTCGGGGAGGCAGGTTCGCTCACCCCTCCACTTT

size: -
V: TRBV25-1
D: -
J: TRBJ2-1
CDR3: CASSESAGHGNIEQFF
DNA: TGTGCCAGCAGTGAAAGCGCGGGGCACGGTAATATCGAGCAGTTCTTC

size: -
V: TRBV7-8
D: TRBD2
J: TRBJ2-7
CDR3: CASSLLAGGSEQYF
DNA: TGTGCCAGCAGCTTACTAGCGGGAGGGTCCGAGCAGTACTTC

size: -
V: TRBV11-1
D: TRBD1
J: TRBJ2-7
CDR3: CASSFSRGPYEQYF
DNA: TGTGCCAGCAGCTTCAGCAGGGGGCCCTACGAGCAGTACTTC

size: once
V: TRBV5-1
D: -
J: TRBJ1-4
CDR3: CASSLGSTNEKLFF
DNA: TGCGCCAGCAGCTTGGGATCAACTAATGAAAAACTGTTTTTT

size: -
V: TRBV13
D: -
J: TRBJ2-7
CDR3: CASSLNWDEQYF
DNA: TGTGCCAGCAGCTTAAACTGGGACGAGCAGTACTTC

size: -
V: TRBV6-6
D: TRBD1
J: TRBJ1-2
CDR3: CASSFPPGQGEFGYTF
DNA: TGTGCCAGCAGTTTCCCGCCGGGACAGGGGGAGTTTGGCTACACCTTC

size: -
V: TRBV18
D: -
J: TRBJ2-2
CDR3: CASSPRTLALRELFF
DNA: TGTGCCAGCTCACCACGGACGCTAGCCCTCAGGGAGCTGTTTTTT

size: -
V: TRBV10-3
D: TRBD2
J: TRBJ2-1
CDR3: CAISGTSGRFYNEQFF
DNA: TGTGCCATCAGTGGAACTAGCGGGAGATTCTACAATGAGCAGTTCTTC

size: -
V: TRBV25-1
D: TRBD1
J: TRBJ1-4
CDR3: CASSPAGGTEKLFF
DNA: TGTGCCAGCAGCCCAGCAGGGGGGACTGAAAAACTGTTTTTT

size: -
V: TRBV10-1
D: TRBD1
J: TRBJ1-2
CDR3: CASSEPECQGGNYGYTF
DNA: TGCGCCAGCAGTGAGCCCGAGTGCCAGGGGGGAAACTATGGCTACACCTTC

size: -
V: TRBV11-3
D: -
J: TRBJ2-5
CDR3: CASSLPGAQETQYF
DNA: TGTGCCAGCAGCTTACCGGGGGCCCAAGAGACCCAGTACTTC

size: -
V: TRBV5-6
D: -
J: TRBJ2-1
CDR3: CASSLNVGAEQFF
DNA: TGTGCCAGCAGCCTCAACGTAGGGGCTGAGCAGTTCTTC

size: -
V: TRBV5-4
D: TRBD1
J: TRBJ1-1
CDR3: CASSSRDRPMNTEAFF
DNA: TGTGCCAGCAGCTCCCGGGACAGGCCCATGAACACTGAAGCTTTCTTT

size: few
V: TRBV7-9
D: TRBD1
J: TRBJ1-3
CDR3: CASNNAGGRGNTIYF
DNA: TGTGCCAGCAACAACGCAGGGGGCCGAGGAAACACCATATATTTT

size: -
V: TRBV9
D: TRBD2
J: TRBJ2-3
CDR3: CASSASGGPGTDTQYF
DNA: TGTGCCAGCAGCGCATCGGGGGGGCCCGGTACAGATACGCAGTATTTT

size: -
V: TRBV7-2
D: -
J: TRBJ1-6
CDR3: CASSPEGGAFNSPLHF
DNA: TGTGCCAGCAGTCCCGAAGGGGGTGCGTTTAATTCACCCCTCCACTTT

size: -
V: TRBV18
D: TRBD1
J: TRBJ2-2
CDR3: CASSPNRDRVTGELFF
DNA: TGTGCCAGCTCACCAAACCGGGACAGGGTAACCGGGGAGCTGTTTTTT

size: once
V: TRBV6-5
D: TRBD1
J: TRBJ2-2
CDR3: CASRDGQGSTGELFF
DNA: TGTGCCAGCAGGGACGGACAGGGAAGCACCGGGGAGCTGTTTTTT

size: -
V: TRBV6-5
D: TRBD1
J: TRBJ1-2
CDR3: CASSYSTGADYGYTF
DNA: TGTGCCAGCAGTTACTCGACAGGGGCGGACTATGGCTACACCTTC

size: -
V: TRBV7-2
D: TRBD1
J: TRBJ1-2
CDR3: CASRGRQGNYGYTF
DNA: TGTGCCAGCAGGGGGCGACAGGGGAATTATGGCTACACCTTC

size: -
V: TRBV29-1
D: -
J: TRBJ1-5
CDR3: CSVLIRSNQPQHF
DNA: TGCAGCGTTTTGATCCGGAGCAATCAGCCCCAGCATTTT

size: -
V: TRBV6-4
D: TRBD2
J: TRBJ2-1
CDR3: CASSEVPAGYNEQFF
DNA: TGTGCCAGCAGTGAGGTCCCAGCGGGGTACAATGAGCAGTTCTTC

size: -
V: TRBV5-8
D: -
J: TRBJ2-1
CDR3: CASSLDRNNEQFF
DNA: TGTGCCAGCAGCTTGGATAGGAACAATGAGCAGTTCTTC

size: -
V: TRBV18
D: TRBD1
J: TRBJ2-1
CDR3: CASSPGQGVNNEQFF
DNA: TGTGCCAGCTCACCGGGCCAGGGGGTGAACAATGAGCAGTTCTTC